A single sample is the source of the 8 T cell receptor beta chains below, sequenced in a study of blood T cell repertoires in COVID-19. Profiled with immunoSEQ multiplex PCR; TCRdb holds only in-frame clones, not every one. The sample has over 20,000 clones; roughly 85% are singletons. Sample: peripheral blood. The receptors were gathered from a human donor in a cohort sampled during active COVID-19.

This clone was seen a handful of times. The V call is TRBV7-9, the J call TRBJ2-5, with a weak D call TRBD1 (5 bases). Between the trimmed V and J ends, which lost 2 bases and 1 base, there was a span of 8 bases. The CDR3 length is 14 residues. The germline V gene encodes CDR1 SEHNR and CDR2 FQNEAQ (reference sequence). The DNA for the CDR3 is TGTGCCAGCAGCTTAAGACAGCCCCAAGAGACCCAGTACTTC. This codes for CASSLRQPQETQYF.

This chain connects TRBV4-1 to TRBJ1-1; D unresolved. CDR3 length equals 15 residues. With 1 base removed from V and 0 bases from J, the gap between germline ends came to 9 bases. Germline V gene sequence: CDR1 MGHRA, CDR2 YSYEKL. Here the CDR3 DNA reads TGCGCCAGCAGCCAAGCGAACAGCTTGAACACTGAAGCTTTCTTT. It yields the protein CASSQANSLNTEAFF.

This clone occurred once. The chain is built from TRBV5-4 and TRBJ1-4; perhaps TRBD1 as D (5 bases). Trimming left V 0 bases short and J 1 base short, with 7 bases between. CDR3 length: 15 amino acids. Germline V gives CDR1 SGHNT, CDR2 YYREEE (reference sequence). The CDR3 DNA reads TGTGCCAGCAGCTTGGCGCAGGGAACTAATGAAAAACTGTTTTTT. Its translation: CASSLAQGTNEKLFF.

The chain couples TRBV7-6 to TRBJ1-3; 9 positions agree with TRBD1. V was clipped by 3 bases and J by 0 bases; unmatched bases: 6. This CDR3 region has 17 residues. The germline CDR1 and CDR2 sequences are SGHVS and FNYEAQ. This CDR3 is CASSLNRGPLSGNTIYF. The CDR3 DNA reads as TGTGCCAGCAGCTTGAACAGGGGGCCCCTCTCTGGAAACACCATATATTTT.

This sequence joins TRBV3-1 (or the pseudogene TRBV3-2) and TRBJ1-6; tentatively, D is TRBD1 (5 bases). The CDR3 extends over 16 amino acids. V lost 4 bases and J 9 bases, leaving 19 bases between the germline ends. The germline V gene encodes CDR1 LGHDT and CDR2 YNNKEL (reference sequence). CDR3 bases: TGTGCCAGCAGCCGTGGGGGGGAGGTAGAGGGTTCACCCCTCCACTTT. As protein: CASSRGGEVEGSPLHF.

The rearrangement uses TRBV10-3 and TRBJ1-6, with 7 positions matching TRBD1. CDR3 length: 16 amino acids. Germline V gives CDR1 ENHRY, CDR2 SYGVKD. V trimming: 7 bases; J trimming: 7 bases; junction bases outside the gene matches: 13. This CDR3 reads CAINDRGGTGNSPLHF. DNA of the CDR3: TGTGCCATCAATGACCGAGGGGGCACCGGAAATTCACCCCTCCACTTT.

The DNA of the CDR3 is TGCAGCGCTCCCCTTGGACAGGGAATCACGGGCTACACCTTC. Translating gives CSAPLGQGITGYTF. This sequence joins TRBV29-1 and TRBJ1-2, with TRBD1 identical over 8 bases. Looked up from germline, CDR1 is SQVTM and CDR2 is ANQGSEA. V lost 7 bases, J lost 8 bases, and 15 bases stayed unmatched. The CDR3 sequence is 14 residues long.

V and J are TRBV5-4 and TRBJ2-7; 9 positions agree with TRBD1. V trimming: 4 bases; J trimming: 2 bases; junction bases outside the gene matches: 7. This CDR3 has 15 amino acids. Per germline, CDR1 SGHNT and CDR2 YYREEE (reference sequence). In DNA form, the CDR3 reads TGTGCCAGCAGCACCAAACGACAGGGGGCCTACGAGCAGTACTTC. It translates to CASSTKRQGAYEQYF. Full variable domain (outside the CDR3, taken from reference TRBV5-4 and TRBJ2-7): ETGVTQSPTHLIKTRGQQVTLRCSSQSGHNTVSWYQQALGQGPQFIFQYYREEENGRGNFPPRFSGLQFPNYSSELNVNALELDDSALYLCASSTKRQGAYEQYFGPGTRLTVT.